Listed below are T cell receptor beta chains from one sample, sequenced in a study of a mutant IDH1 vaccine in newly diagnosed glioma. Produced via immunoSEQ multiplex PCR; TCRdb's table is partial and in-frame only. The repertoire includes 30,000 to 35,000 clones, 90% of them detected once, and under 25% sits in the top ten. No cognate antigen is known for these TCRs. This sample comprised PBMCs, obtained from a glioma patient whose treatment included an IDH1 peptide vaccine. The receptors stem from a man aged 18 to 29 with glioma. CDR3s include the opening cysteine and the closing phenylalanine or tryptophan. Each record gives: CDR3 length, V gene, J gene, clone size, D gene, CDR3 DNA, CDR3 protein. The D gene is left open where the match is weak. Rows give clone size only sometimes, using once, few, many, or a class for an expanded clone.

length: 13
V: TRBV29-1
J: TRBJ1-1
size: -
D: -
DNA: TGCAGCGTTGGAGGCGCCATGAACACTGAAGCTTTCTTT
CDR3: CSVGGAMNTEAFF

length: 15
V: TRBV5-8
J: TRBJ2-5
size: -
D: TRBD2
DNA: TGTGCCAGCAGCTTGGGTACTAGCGGGCGAGAGACCCAGTACTTC
CDR3: CASSLGTSGRETQYF

length: 15
V: TRBV11-3
J: TRBJ2-7
size: once
D: -
DNA: TGTGCCAGCAGTTGGGACCAGCGGGCTTCCTACGAGCAGTACTTC
CDR3: CASSWDQRASYEQYF

length: 15
V: TRBV28
J: TRBJ1-2
size: -
D: -
DNA: TGTGCCAGCAGTTTATCACGCCGCATGGCTTATGGCTACACCTTC
CDR3: CASSLSRRMAYGYTF

length: 13
V: TRBV7-2
J: TRBJ1-2
size: -
D: -
DNA: TGTGCCAGCACTTCGGGTCCTAACTATGGCTACACCTTC
CDR3: CASTSGPNYGYTF

length: 14
V: TRBV30
J: TRBJ2-3
size: -
D: TRBD2
DNA: TGTGCCTGGAGTAGGGAGGGTCGGACAGATACGCAGTATTTT
CDR3: CAWSREGRTDTQYF

length: 18
V: TRBV4-3
J: TRBJ2-3
size: -
D: TRBD2
DNA: TGCGCCAGCAGCCTAGGATATAGCGGGAGGGCCAGGGCAGATACGCAGTATTTT
CDR3: CASSLGYSGRARADTQYF

length: 16
V: TRBV13
J: TRBJ1-1
size: -
D: -
DNA: TGTGCCAGCAGCTTAGGCCTTCAGTACATGAACACTGAAGCTTTCTTT
CDR3: CASSLGLQYMNTEAFF

length: 15
V: TRBV5-1
J: TRBJ1-1
size: -
D: -
DNA: TGCGCCAGCAGCTTGGCCCAAGTTGGAGGGACTGAAGCTTTCTTT
CDR3: CASSLAQVGGTEAFF

length: 12
V: TRBV13
J: TRBJ2-3
size: -
D: -
DNA: TGTGCCAGCAGCCTCTACCCAGATACGCAGTATTTT
CDR3: CASSLYPDTQYF

length: 10
V: TRBV30
J: TRBJ2-1
size: -
D: -
DNA: TGTGCCTGGACCCTAGGTGAGCAGTTCTTC
CDR3: CAWTLGEQFF

length: 17
V: TRBV15
J: TRBJ2-6
size: -
D: -
DNA: TGTGCCACCAGCAGAGCCACTAGCCCGTCTGGGGCCAACGTCCTGACTTTC
CDR3: CATSRATSPSGANVLTF